This TCR beta chain was recorded in a study of T cell changes during pregnancy in multiple sclerosis. Clones were read by immunoSEQ multiplex PCR, and TCRdb kept only the in-frame ones, dropping some. The sample holds around 80,000 clones, roughly 94% seen once. Material: peripheral blood, obtained before pregnancy. The clonotype comes from a female donor with multiple sclerosis, enrolled in a pregnancy study.

CDR3 nucleotide sequence: TGTGCCAGTAGTTGGTCGCTAGCGACCGGGGAGCTGTTTTTT. The encoded protein is CASSWSLATGELFF. This chain joins TRBV19 and TRBJ2-2; tentative D call: TRBD2 (6 bases). Germline V gives CDR1 LNHDA, CDR2 SQIVND (reference sequence). Trimming shortened V by 5 bases and J by 5 bases, and 12 bases separated the two germline ends. The CDR3 totals 14 residues. The full variable domain, completed using reference TRBV19 and TRBJ2-2, is DGGITQSPKYLFRKEGQNVTLSCEQNLNHDAMYWYRQDPGQGLRLIYYSQIVNDFQKGDIAEGYSVSREKKESFPLTVTSAQKNPTAFYLCASSWSLATGELFFGEGSRLTVL.